Each of the 3 T cell receptor beta chains below was sequenced from the same sample in a study of spatial heterogeneity in lung cancer. Overall study results and limits: Tumor mutation count correlated with how many alpha and beta TCRs expanded intratumorally.

These receptors have no identified antigens. This sample's time point: sample taken at primary tumor resection. One entry per CDR3 protein, called by TCRdb with MiXCR from the 5' RACE reads. This table holds several hundred distinct CDR3 sequences, approximately 40% found once. The sequenced sample was lung tumor tissue, obtained at surgery. These receptors were collected from a male donor with early-stage non-small cell lung cancer.

V and J are TRBV4-1 and TRBJ2-3, with D tentatively TRBD2 (5 bases). Germline V gene lookup returns CDR1 MGHRA and CDR2 YSYEKL. Trimming cost V 0 bases and J 2 bases, with 21 bases left between them. This CDR3 region has 19 residues. The CDR3 sequence is CASSQEGWEQRRFTDTQYF. In nucleotides, the CDR3 is TGCGCCAGCAGCCAAGAAGGATGGGAGCAGCGGAGGTTCACAGATACGCAGTATTTT.

By its share, this clonotype is large. This chain joins TRBV3-1 and TRBJ1-5, with D uncertain. From germline, CDR1 is LGHDT and CDR2 YNNKEL (reference sequence). Trimming removed 3 bases at V and 9 bases at J, with 6 bases between. This CDR3 contains 11 residues. CDR3 region: CASSQGGPQHF. The CDR3 DNA follows: TGTGCCAGCAGCCAGGGCGGGCCCCAGCATTTT.

The chain recombines TRBV20-1 with TRBJ2-3, with a tentative D call TRBD2 (6 bases). This CDR3 is built from 16 residues. Germline loops: CDR1 DFQATT, CDR2 SNEGSKA (reference sequence). The ends were cut back, 3 bases at V and 0 bases at J, with 16 bases in the middle. CDR3 loop: CSASSRDFSSTDTQYF. For the CDR3, the DNA is TGCAGTGCTAGTTCCAGGGACTTCTCTAGCACAGATACGCAGTATTTT.